This is a list of T cell receptor beta chains from one sample in a study of cytomegalovirus exposure and HLA in healthy donors. Sequencing used immunoSEQ multiplex PCR; TCRdb keeps in-frame clones, though not all of them. This sample carries about 160,000 clones, just under 90% of them seen once, and the ten largest clones take approximately 10%. The specimen was PBMCs. The origin of the receptors is a woman aged 18 to 35 in good health and CMV-seropositive. Both conserved end residues are part of each CDR3. Clone size is stated in some rows and not others, as once, few, many or a class when expanded.

CASSAGRETQYF,NA,TRBV28
CASRQGLAGGPSMIDEQFF,NA,TRBV7-8
CSVEDRGQAGGGNEQFF,NA,TRBV29-1
CASRIRGGSSYNEQFF,NA,TRBV2
CASSAHRGGADTQYF,NA,TRBV9
CASSSGQGSPYEQYF,NA,TRBV27
CASSQYVTSNSGNTIYF,NA,TRBV4-1
CASSRRQSNYGYTF,NA,TRBV18
CSVGENSNQPQHF,NA,TRBV29-1
CASSFPPGTSGSSYEQYF,NA,TRBV27
CASSFVAGGARNEQFF,NA,TRBV27
CASSSGTSAAYEQYF,NA,TRBV13
CASSSPGARSYNEQFF,NA,TRBV28
CASSKSSGGTYNEQFF,NA,TRBV21-1
CASSALRDRALNEQFF,NA,TRBV9
CASSSDRAGTGELFF,NA,TRBV5-1
CASRLAGGPSSYEQYF,NA,TRBV5-1
CASSQKGQGAQDTQYF,NA,TRBV4-3
CASSFSGGVGYGYTF,NA,TRBV11-2
CASSYSGNNEQYF,NA,TRBV6-5
CASSVTGSNQPQHF,NA,TRBV10-2
CASSVGSSGTYEQYF,NA,TRBV9
CASSYSGGDGEKLFF,NA,TRBV6-5
CASSVAGQDLYGYTF,NA,TRBV9
CASSTRQGGYEQYF,NA,TRBV4-1
CAGRRGTSSGRGTGELFF,NA,TRBV2
CASNYGETYSYNEQFF,once,TRBV6-5
CSVEILGRGNYGYTF,once,TRBV29-1
CASSSPTGMNTEAFF,NA,TRBV5-6
CASSLGVGGGEAFF,NA,TRBV5-1
CASRPDREGTQYF,NA,TRBV5-4
CSARHYNEQFF,few,TRBV20-1
CASSPGQGFYEQFF,NA,TRBV5-1
CASSAPGAIGEQYF,NA,TRBV19
CAISEGQGRTGELFF,NA,TRBV10-3
CASSLRQGQNEQYF,NA,TRBV19
CASTSGGGQGEDGYTF,NA,TRBV27
CASSSLRGNTIYF,NA,TRBV28
CASTNHGAYEQYF,few,TRBV5-1
CASSLELGTTGNTIYF,NA,TRBV5-1
CASSLGQGAQTEAFF,NA,TRBV5-4
CASSWGEVQGLAEAFF,NA,TRBV5-6
CASSLEGFAGGPYEQYF,NA,TRBV5-1
CASSSWGGGVDTQYF,NA,TRBV7-2
CASSASYGEPSYNEQFF,NA,TRBV14
CASSLTQGGHGYTF,few,TRBV5-1
CATSRDPGSNQPQHF,NA,TRBV15
CASSPRSPRQGDGELFF,NA,TRBV18
CASSVGLQYEQYF,NA,TRBV27
CASSLWGQGAGELFF,NA,TRBV28
CASGDRDNLEKLFF,NA,TRBV6-5